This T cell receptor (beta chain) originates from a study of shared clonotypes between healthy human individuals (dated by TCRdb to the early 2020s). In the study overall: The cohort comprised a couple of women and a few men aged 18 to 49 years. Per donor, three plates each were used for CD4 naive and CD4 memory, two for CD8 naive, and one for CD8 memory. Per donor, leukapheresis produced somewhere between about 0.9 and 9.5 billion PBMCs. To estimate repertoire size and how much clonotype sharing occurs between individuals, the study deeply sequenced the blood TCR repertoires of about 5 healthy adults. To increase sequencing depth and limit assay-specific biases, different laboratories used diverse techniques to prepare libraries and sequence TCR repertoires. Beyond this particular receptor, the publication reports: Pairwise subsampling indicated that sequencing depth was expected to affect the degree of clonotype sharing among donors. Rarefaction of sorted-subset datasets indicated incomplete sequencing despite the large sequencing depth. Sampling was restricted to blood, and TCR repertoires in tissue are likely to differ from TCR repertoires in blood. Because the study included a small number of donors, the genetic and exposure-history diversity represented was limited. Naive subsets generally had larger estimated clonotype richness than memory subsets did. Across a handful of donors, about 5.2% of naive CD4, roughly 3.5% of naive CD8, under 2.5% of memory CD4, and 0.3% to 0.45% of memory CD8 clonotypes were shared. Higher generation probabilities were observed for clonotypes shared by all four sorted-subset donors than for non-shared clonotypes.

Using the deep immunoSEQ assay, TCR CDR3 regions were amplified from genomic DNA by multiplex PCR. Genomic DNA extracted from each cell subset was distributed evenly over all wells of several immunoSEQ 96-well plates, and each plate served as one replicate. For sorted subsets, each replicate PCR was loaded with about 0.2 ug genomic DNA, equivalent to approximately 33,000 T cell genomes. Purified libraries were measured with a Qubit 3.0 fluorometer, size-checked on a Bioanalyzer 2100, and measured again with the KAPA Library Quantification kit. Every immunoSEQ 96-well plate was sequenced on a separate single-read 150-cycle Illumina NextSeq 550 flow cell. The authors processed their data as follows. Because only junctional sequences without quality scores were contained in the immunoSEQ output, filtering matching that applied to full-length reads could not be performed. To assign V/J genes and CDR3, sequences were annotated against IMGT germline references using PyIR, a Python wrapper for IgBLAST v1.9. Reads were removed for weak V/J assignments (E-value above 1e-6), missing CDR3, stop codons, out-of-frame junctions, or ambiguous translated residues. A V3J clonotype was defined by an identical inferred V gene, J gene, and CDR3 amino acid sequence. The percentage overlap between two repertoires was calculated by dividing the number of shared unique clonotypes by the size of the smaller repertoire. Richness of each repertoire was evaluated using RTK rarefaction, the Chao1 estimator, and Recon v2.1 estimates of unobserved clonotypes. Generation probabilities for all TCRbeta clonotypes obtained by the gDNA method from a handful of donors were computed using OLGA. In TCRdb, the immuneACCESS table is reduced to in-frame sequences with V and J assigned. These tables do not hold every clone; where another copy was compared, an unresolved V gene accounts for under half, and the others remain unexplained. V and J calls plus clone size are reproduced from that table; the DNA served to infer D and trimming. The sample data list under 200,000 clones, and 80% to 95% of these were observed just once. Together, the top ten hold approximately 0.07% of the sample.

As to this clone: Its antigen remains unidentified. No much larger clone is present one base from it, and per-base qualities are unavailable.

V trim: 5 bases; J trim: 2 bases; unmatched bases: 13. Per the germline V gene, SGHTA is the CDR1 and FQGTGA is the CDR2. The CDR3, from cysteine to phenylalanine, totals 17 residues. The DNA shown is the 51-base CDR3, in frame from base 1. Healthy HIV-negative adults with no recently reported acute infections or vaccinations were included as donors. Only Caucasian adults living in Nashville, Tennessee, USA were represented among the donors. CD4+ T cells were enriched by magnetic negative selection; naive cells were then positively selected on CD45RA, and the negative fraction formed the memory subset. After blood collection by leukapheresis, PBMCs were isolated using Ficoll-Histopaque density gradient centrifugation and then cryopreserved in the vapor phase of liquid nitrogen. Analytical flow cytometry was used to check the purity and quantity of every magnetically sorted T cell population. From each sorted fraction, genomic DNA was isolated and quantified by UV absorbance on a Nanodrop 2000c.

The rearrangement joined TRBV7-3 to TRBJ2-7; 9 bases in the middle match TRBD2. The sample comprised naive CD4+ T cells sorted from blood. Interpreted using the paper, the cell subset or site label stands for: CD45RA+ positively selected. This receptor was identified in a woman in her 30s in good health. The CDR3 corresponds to CASSPRTGSGGPYEQYF. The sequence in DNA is TGTGCCAGCAGCCCGCGGACAGGTAGCGGGGGACCCTACGAGCAGTACTTC.